This entry features one T cell receptor (beta chain) sequence. The source of the sample is a study of T cells after yellow fever vaccination. Whole-study context: Preparing low-cell-number fractions relied on SMART-Seq v4 Ultra Low Input.

CDR3 size: 13 residues. Germline V lookup: CDR1 WSHSY, CDR2 SAAADI. V was trimmed by 4 bases and J by 8 bases, leaving 13 bases between them. 5'RACE template switching generated TCR cDNA, adding a universal primer site and UMIs. TCRdb re-called the 5' RACE reads through MiXCR, storing one row per CDR3 protein. The data show some 400,000 distinct CDR3 sequences, approximately 19% seen once. The sequence came from a man between 18 and 35 years old who received the YFV17D yellow fever vaccine. Sample: PBMCs, taken before the yellow fever booster vaccination. This rearrangement joins TRBV10-2 to TRBJ2-3, with TRBD2 as a possible D gene (7 bases). In nucleotides, the CDR3 is TGCGCCAGCAGTGGGGGGGGGGCAAGTACGCAGTATTTT. It encodes CASSGGGASTQYF.